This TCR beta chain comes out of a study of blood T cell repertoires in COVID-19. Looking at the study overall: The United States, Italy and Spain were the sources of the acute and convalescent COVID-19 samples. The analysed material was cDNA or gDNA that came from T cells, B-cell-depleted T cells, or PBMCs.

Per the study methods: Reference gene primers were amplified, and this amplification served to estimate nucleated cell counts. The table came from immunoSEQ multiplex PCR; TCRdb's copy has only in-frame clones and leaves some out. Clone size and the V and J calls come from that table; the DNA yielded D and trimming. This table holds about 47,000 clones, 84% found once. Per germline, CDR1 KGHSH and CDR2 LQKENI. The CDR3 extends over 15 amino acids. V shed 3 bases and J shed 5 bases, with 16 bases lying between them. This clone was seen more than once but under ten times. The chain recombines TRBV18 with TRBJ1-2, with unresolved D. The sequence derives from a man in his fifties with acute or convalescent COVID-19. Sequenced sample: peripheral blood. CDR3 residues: CASSPAGWTGYGYTF. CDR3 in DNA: TGTGCCAGCTCACCCGCGGGGTGGACGGGGTATGGCTACACCTTC.